These 4 T cell receptor beta chains were all obtained from the same sample, sequenced in a study of T cells in Graves' hyperthyroidism and ophthalmopathy (dated by TCRdb to between 2018 and 2020). The method was multiplex PCR. Sequenced using an Illumina HiSeq 2000. The TCR beta CDR3 regions were amplified from the RNA transcripts. For the first round of RT-PCR on the TCR CDR3, the HTBI primer set was used together with the Qiagen OneStep RT-PCR kit. TCRdb passed the public sequencing reads through fastp at Q25 and MiXCR, retaining productive beta sequences. Each entry merges the rows of one CDR3 protein and shows their most common DNA and genes. Within this sample are roughly 800,000 distinct CDR3 sequences, with 35% to 40% of them counted one time only. The leading ten clones occupy approximately 8.7% of the sample. Sequenced material: blood. The receptors shown here come from a man aged 18 to 30 with Graves' hyperthyroidism.

In its sample, this clonotype was seen many times. This chain's CDR3 is CASSLGTNSRNEQYF. The DNA of the CDR3 is TGTGCCAGCAGCCTCGGGACCAACTCCAGGAACGAGCAGTACTTC. The rearrangement uses TRBV7-6 and TRBJ2-7; either TRBD1 or TRBD2 may fit D (5 bases each). V was clipped by 5 bases and J by 5 bases, with 19 bases between them. CDR1 is SGHVS and CDR2 is FNYEAQ in the germline V gene. This CDR3 has 15 residues.

This clonotype was counted a few times. V usage is TRBV9 and J usage is TRBJ2-7, with 7 bases fitting TRBD1. Losses at the gene ends were 3 bases for V and 2 bases for J; bases not matched to a gene: 11. The CDR3 has 16 amino acids. Germline CDR1 SGDLS, CDR2 YYNGEE. The CDR3 sequence: CASSANIGTVAYEQYF. Written as DNA, the CDR3 is TGTGCCAGCAGCGCCAACATCGGGACAGTAGCCTACGAGCAGTACTTC.

Turning to this clonotype: A much more abundant neighbour one base away suggests this may be a read error. The rearrangement joins TRBV3-1 to TRBJ1-1; D is unresolved. Trimming removed 0 bases from V and 9 bases from J, with 11 bases in between. This CDR3 is 13 amino acids long. Germline values: CDR1 LGHDT, CDR2 YNNKEL (reference sequence). DNA for the CDR3: TGTGCCAGCAGCCAAGAGGGTGGCCGAAAAGCTTTCTTT. It translates to CASSQEGGRKAFF. Combining the CDR3 with reference TRBV3-1 and TRBJ1-1 gives the whole variable domain DTAVSQTPKYLVTQMGNDKSIKCEQNLGHDTMYWYKQDSKKFLKIMFSYNNKELIINETVPNRFSPKSPDKAHLNLHINSLELGDSAVYFCASSQEGGRKAFFGQGTRLTVV.

The chain uses TRBV28 and TRBJ2-6, with D unclear. Germline loops: CDR1 MDHEN, CDR2 SYDVKM. The CDR3 runs 13 residues. Between the trimmed V and J ends, which lost 7 bases and 2 bases, there was a span of 6 bases. The CDR3 loop is CASTKPGANVLTF. CDR3 bases: TGTGCCAGCACCAAGCCTGGGGCCAACGTCCTGACTTTC.